This TCR beta chain originates from a study of T cells in Graves' hyperthyroidism and ophthalmopathy. The ends were cut back, 5 bases at V and 0 bases at J, with 10 bases in the middle. The CDR3 has 15 amino acids. CDR1 is LNHDA, CDR2 SQIVND, per germline (reference sequence). Using RNA transcripts as the source, TCR beta CDR3 regions were amplified. First-round RT-PCR of the TCR CDR3 relied on the HTBI primer set. TCRdb reanalysed the multiplex PCR reads using MiXCR and keeps one entry per CDR3 protein. The sample records 250,000 to 350,000 distinct CDR3 sequences, 22% being singletons. The study left out patients who had uncontrolled infection, other autoimmune disease, pregnancy or lactation. Clinical symptoms, serum thyroxine, TRAb, thyroid ultrasound and orbital computed tomography informed diagnoses.

The specimen was blood. The source is a man younger than 45 with Graves' ophthalmopathy. The genes are TRBV19 and TRBJ1-4, with TRBD1 as a possible D gene (6 bases). The CDR3 coding sequence is TGTGCCAGTAGTCCCGGGACATCAACTAATGAAAAACTGTTTTTT. The encoded protein is CASSPGTSTNEKLFF.